Presented here are 15 T cell receptor beta chains from one specimen sequenced in a study of shared clonotypes between healthy human individuals (dated by TCRdb to 2020 to 2022). Libraries were made using the immunoSEQ multiplex PCR assay. TCRdb took over this immuneACCESS table, retaining in-frame rearrangements with V and J assigned. Such tables are incomplete; in checked studies, under half of the missing clones stem from an unresolved V gene, and the remainder is unexplained. For this sample the table gives about 1.4 million clones, of which around 97% were detected only once. More than 0.9% of the sample comes from the top ten. The specimen sequenced was naive CD4+ T cells sorted from blood. The cell subset or site label corresponds to: CD45RA+ positively selected. The source is a man between 25 and 39 years old in good health.

This chain joins TRBV7-9 and TRBJ2-3; the D is unclear. The CDR3 covers 11 residues. Germline lookup yields CDR1 SEHNR and CDR2 FQNEAQ (reference sequence). The V and J ends lost 7 bases and 3 bases respectively, with 5 bases between them. The CDR3 bases are TGTGCCAGCACCGGTACAGATACGCAGTATTTT. Translated: CASTGTDTQYF.

The V call is TRBV7-9, the J call TRBJ2-7; 7 bases are a match to TRBD1. The CDR3 is 12 amino acids. Germline V CDR1 and CDR2: SEHNR, FQNEAQ (reference sequence). V trimming: 5 bases; J trimming: 4 bases; junction bases outside the gene matches: 2. CDR3 residues: CASSEQGYEQYF. The CDR3 nucleotides read TGTGCCAGCAGCGAACAGGGGTACGAGCAGTACTTC.

The genes are TRBV10-3 and TRBJ2-1; 7 nucleotides match TRBD1. CDR1 and CDR2 from the germline V gene are ENHRY and SYGVKD. This CDR3 contains 14 residues. Unmatched junction bases numbered 16, after V lost 11 bases and J lost 9 bases. CDR3 sequence: CAVGTVASSGEQFF. The CDR3 coding sequence is TGTGCCGTTGGGACAGTGGCCTCTTCGGGTGAGCAGTTCTTC.

Points on this clone: The same CDR3 arises from other DNA sequences in this sample as well. The chain is built from TRBV2 and TRBJ2-7; D is ambiguous. The CDR3 has 12 residues. Germline V gene lookup returns CDR1 SNHLY and CDR2 FYNNEI. V lost 6 bases to trimming and J lost 4 bases, with 10 bases between them. The chain's CDR3 is CASREQPYEQYF. The CDR3 coding sequence is TGTGCCAGCAGAGAACAGCCGTACGAGCAGTACTTC.

The chain links TRBV5-1 to TRBJ2-1; no firm D call. Germline V gene data show CDR1 as SGHRS and CDR2 as YFSETQ. The CDR3 sequence is 15 residues long. With 4 bases removed from V and 1 base from J, the gap between germline ends came to 12 bases. CDR3 sequence reads: CASSVIGLSYNEQFF. The CDR3 region has the DNA TGCGCCAGCAGCGTCATCGGGTTATCCTACAATGAGCAGTTCTTC.

The rearrangement joins TRBV5-6 to TRBJ2-2; TRBD1 agrees at 7 bases. CDR3 length: 16 amino acids. Trimming cost V 1 base and J 0 bases; bases outside gene matches: 3. CDR1 and CDR2 (germline): SGHDT, YYEEEE. The CDR3, as DNA: TGTGCCAGCAGCTTGCTGGGACAGTCGAACACCGGGGAGCTGTTTTTT. Its protein is CASSLLGQSNTGELFF.

The CDR3 DNA reads as TGTGCCAGCTCACCACTTCGGGGAGACACTGGAAACACCATATATTTT. Its translation is CASSPLRGDTGNTIYF. V is TRBV18 and J is TRBJ1-3; no clear D. This CDR3 region has 16 residues. Germline V gene data show CDR1 as KGHSH and CDR2 as LQKENI. Trimming took 1 base from V and 2 from J, leaving 12 bases between them.

The chain couples TRBV5-6 to TRBJ1-5, with unresolved D. CDR3 size: 14 residues. The germline V gene encodes CDR1 SGHDT and CDR2 YYEEEE. V was shortened by 4 bases and J by 4 bases, with 12 bases between the two germline ends. The DNA of the CDR3 is TGTGCCAGCAGCCTAGCCGGGAATAATCAGCCCCAGCATTTT. This translates into CASSLAGNNQPQHF.

The genes are TRBV12-5 and TRBJ2-1; maybe TRBD2 (6 bases). Between the trimmed V and J ends, which lost 2 bases and 0 bases, there was a span of 17 bases. This CDR3 has 18 amino acids. Per the germline V gene, CDR1 is LGHNT and CDR2 is FRNRAP. The CDR3 loop reads CASGLPTSGRASYNEQFF. DNA for the CDR3: TGTGCTAGTGGTTTGCCCACGTCCGGGAGAGCCTCCTACAATGAGCAGTTCTTC.

As to this clone: Other DNA sequences in the same sample also yield this CDR3. The V and J genes are TRBV28 and TRBJ1-2; 7 nucleotides line up with TRBD1. The germline V gene encodes CDR1 MDHEN and CDR2 SYDVKM. The CDR3 contains 13 residues. V dropped 3 bases and J dropped 3; count of bases not matched to a gene: 1. CDR3 DNA sequence: TGTGCCAGCAGTTTTGGGACAGACTATGGCTACACCTTC. Protein product: CASSFGTDYGYTF.

This chain links TRBV9 with TRBJ2-5; 9 bases map to TRBD2. Germline trimming cut 3 bases from V and 3 bases from J; bases unmatched to any gene: 15. The CDR3 is 18 residues long. Germline V lookup: CDR1 SGDLS, CDR2 YYNGEE. DNA of the CDR3: TGTGCCAGCAGCGCACGGAGGGGCACTAGCGGGTTGAAAGAGACCCAGTACTTC. The encoded protein is CASSARRGTSGLKETQYF.

The chain joins TRBV5-4 to TRBJ2-7, with TRBD2 as a possible D gene (6 bases). The CDR3 runs 15 residues. Germline assignment: CDR1 SGHNT and CDR2 YYREEE (reference sequence). With 4 bases removed from V and 4 bases from J, the gap between germline ends came to 18 bases. CDR3 sequence (DNA): TGTGCCAGCAGCGAAGGCCAAGGGAGGTTTTACGAGCAGTACTTC. Translation: CASSEGQGRFYEQYF.

The V call is TRBV30, the J call TRBJ2-3; D is perhaps TRBD1 or TRBD2 (5 bases each). V gave up 3 bases and J gave up 1 base, with 5 bases separating them. The CDR3 loop spans 12 amino acids. CDR1 is GTSNPN, CDR2 SVGIG, per germline (reference sequence). DNA of the CDR3: TGTGCCTGGAGGGGGGGCACAGATACGCAGTATTTT. It encodes CAWRGGTDTQYF. The variable domain in full, with the rest retrieved from reference TRBV30 and TRBJ2-3, is SQTIHQWPATLVQPVGSPLSLECTVEGTSNPNLYWYRQAAGRGLQLLFYSVGIGQISSEVPQNLSASRPQDRQFILSSKKLLLSDSGFYLCAWRGGTDTQYFGPGTRLTVL.

The chain combines TRBV5-1 with TRBJ1-3; tentative D call: TRBD1 (5 bases). The CDR3 is made up of 15 amino acids. From germline, CDR1 is SGHRS and CDR2 YFSETQ. Deletions cut 0 bases from V and 0 bases from J, with 7 bases between. CDR3 region: CASSLDRSSGNTIYF. CDR3 coding DNA: TGCGCCAGCAGCTTGGACAGGAGCTCTGGAAACACCATATATTTT. The variable domain in full, completed from reference TRBV5-1 and TRBJ1-3, reads KAGVTQTPRYLIKTRGQQVTLSCSPISGHRSVSWYQQTPGQGLQFLFEYFSETQRNKGNFPGRFSGRQFSNSRSEMNVSTLELGDSALYLCASSLDRSSGNTIYFGEGSWLTVV.

The chain is built from TRBV27 and TRBJ2-7; D is undetermined. CDR1 is MNHEY, CDR2 SMNVEV, per germline (reference sequence). This CDR3 contains 14 residues. V was cut by 3 bases and J by 11 bases, with 20 bases left in between. CDR3 DNA: TGTGCCAGCAGTTTCACCCATCCTACGCAAAAGGAGTACTTC. It encodes CASSFTHPTQKEYF.